This TCR beta chain emerged from a study of T cells in Graves' hyperthyroidism and ophthalmopathy (dated by TCRdb to the late 2010s). Context from the whole study: Peripheral blood was sampled at the time of initial diagnosis, prior to any treatment. TCR V-J signatures able to tell the groups apart were searched for in a discovery cohort of 90 to 100 patients, of whom about 40 had Graves' ophthalmopathy and roughly 57 had stable Graves' hyperthyroidism. Prospective prediction of ophthalmopathy was tested in an independent validation cohort of approximately 18 hyperthyroidism patients and 15 to 17 patients who later progressed to ophthalmopathy. The 100 discovery patients were randomly divided into training and test sets at a 7:3 ratio. In addition, the study compared T-cell repertoires in thyroid tissue and in blood from several Graves' hyperthyroidism patients. Following sampling, methimazole starting at 30 mg daily was given to hyperthyroidism patients, and high-dose intravenous methylprednisolone was given to ophthalmopathy patients. The paper describes TCR Vbeta CDR3 sequencing of roughly 130 peripheral blood samples, made up of 43 ophthalmopathy patients, approximately 76 hyperthyroidism patients and roughly 17 progressor patients.

Overall results and qualifications from the work: In validation, the model predicted progression to ophthalmopathy a median of 6.5 months before onset, with about 70% sensitivity and about 75% specificity. Blood samples also contained most of the expanded thyroid clonotypes (frequency above 0.001), which suggests that blood repertoires may reflect thyroid immune responses. No statistical method was used to set the sample size in advance, and investigators knew the group allocation. Ophthalmopathy was separated from stable hyperthyroidism by a 13 V-J signature model, with 87.88% sensitivity and about 81% specificity obtained in cross-validation and 80%/75% obtained in testing.

The CDR3 measures 13 amino acids from cysteine to phenylalanine. The CDR3 DNA has 39 bases and is translated from base 1. V drops 3 bases and J drops 6 bases, leaving 6 bases in between. As encoded in the germline V gene (reference sequence), CDR1 is LGHDT while CDR2 is YNNKEL. This clonotype was recorded many times. Its antigen remains undetermined. Base qualities are not recorded, but no much larger clone differs from it by a single base. A patient counted as having stable Graves' hyperthyroidism if no progression to ophthalmopathy occurred over 18 months of follow-up. Hyperthyroidism patients were newly diagnosed, with disease duration under 2 months, and aged 18 to 65 years. The study excluded patients with uncontrolled infections, other autoimmune diseases, pregnancy or lactation. Diagnoses relied on clinical symptoms, serum thyroxine and TRAb, thyroid ultrasound and orbital computed tomography. Ficoll-Paque density gradient centrifugation was used to isolate PBMCs from approximately 11 ml of fresh peripheral blood. Total RNA was extracted using Trizol reagent, and RNA quality was assessed on an Agilent 2100 Bioanalyzer.

Amplification of TCR beta CDR3 regions was carried out from RNA transcripts. For the first round of RT-PCR on the TCR CDR3, the HTBI primer set was used together with the Qiagen OneStep RT-PCR kit. The libraries were constructed in a second round of multiplex PCR and then size-selected and purified. Libraries were sequenced paired-end with 100 bp reads on an Illumina HiSeq2000. From the authors' description of their analysis: SOAPnuke was used to process the raw data, with reads discarded if the reads contained adapters or uncalled bases, had a mean Phred below 15, or lacked an exact constant-primer or identifier match. COPE v1.2.5 was used to merge high-quality paired reads, and clonotypes were defined as unique nucleotide sequences. MiTCR v1.1 was used to align the clonotypes against IMGT TRBV, TRBD and TRBJ reference segments. The analysis was restricted to V-J combinations with a frequency above 0.0001, which together covered roughly 99% of the repertoires. A TCS score was defined as the ratio between F50 (clonal expansion) and ExV (chaos), using BLOSUM62-based TCRdist between CDR3 peptides within each V-J. Welch's t-statistics and random forest reduced 500 to 650 V-J features to 10 to 15, which were used in a naive Bayes classifier (R e1071). TCRdb itself trimmed the public reads at Q25 with fastp, ran MiXCR and retained productive beta chains. Each entry merges the rows of one CDR3 protein and shows their most common DNA and genes. What appears here as the V and J calls and clone size reflects TCRdb's work, not the paper's. The sample table shows about 400,000 distinct CDR3 sequences, and around 16% are seen once. The ten most abundant clones make up less than 15% of the sample.

Material for sequencing was blood. The clonotype originates from a woman in her late teens or twenties with Graves' hyperthyroidism. The sequence joins TRBV3-1 to TRBJ2-6, with no reliable assignment of the D segment. The CDR3 region reads CASSHYAANVLTF. The DNA is as follows: TGTGCCAGCAGCCACTACGCGGCCAACGTCCTGACTTTC.